This record covers a single TCR beta chain. The antigen remains undetermined. This entry comes from a study of cytomegalovirus exposure and HLA in healthy donors. Trimming at V came to 6 bases and at J to 6 bases, leaving 8 bases not matched to a gene. The length of the CDR3 is 13 residues. Germline V gene data show CDR1 as SQVTM and CDR2 as ANQGSEA. Sequencing was performed with immunoSEQ multiplex PCR; in TCRdb, only in-frame clones are kept and a portion is missing. The repertoire holds 110,000 to 150,000 clones, with 70% to 90% as singletons. Regarding the study as a whole: Approximately 160 TCR beta chains were listed as cytomegalovirus-associated. CMV antigen specificity of three CMV-associated chains was confirmed in vitro. Reports described diagnosis of cytomegalovirus status by the classifier as highly specific and sensitive.

Separation from the roughly 700-subject first cohort characterized the roughly 130-subject validation cohort, to which the donors belonged. The rearrangement links TRBV29-1 to TRBJ2-4; 7 nucleotides agree with TRBD1. The specimen sequenced was PBMCs. The TCR was taken from a woman in her twenties or thirties in good health and CMV-seronegative. CDR3 amino acids: CSVRGGAGNIQYF. The DNA for the CDR3 is TGCAGCGTGCGAGGGGGCGCGGGAAACATTCAGTACTTC.